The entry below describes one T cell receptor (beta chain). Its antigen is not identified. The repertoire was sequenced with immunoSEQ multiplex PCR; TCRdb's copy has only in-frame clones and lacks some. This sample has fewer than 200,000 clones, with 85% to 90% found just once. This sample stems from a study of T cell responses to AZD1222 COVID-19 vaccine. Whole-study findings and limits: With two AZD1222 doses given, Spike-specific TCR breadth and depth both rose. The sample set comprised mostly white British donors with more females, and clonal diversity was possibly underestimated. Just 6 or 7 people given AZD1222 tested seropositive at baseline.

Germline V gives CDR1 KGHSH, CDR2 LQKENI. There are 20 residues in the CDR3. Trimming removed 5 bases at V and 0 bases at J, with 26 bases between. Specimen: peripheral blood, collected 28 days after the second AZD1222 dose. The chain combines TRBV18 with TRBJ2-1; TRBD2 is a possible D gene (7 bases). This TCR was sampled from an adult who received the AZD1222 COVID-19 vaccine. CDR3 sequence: CASSRTGGQGLPSSYNEQFF. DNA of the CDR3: TGTGCCAGCTCAAGGACCGGGGGGCAGGGGCTTCCCAGCTCCTACAATGAGCAGTTCTTC.